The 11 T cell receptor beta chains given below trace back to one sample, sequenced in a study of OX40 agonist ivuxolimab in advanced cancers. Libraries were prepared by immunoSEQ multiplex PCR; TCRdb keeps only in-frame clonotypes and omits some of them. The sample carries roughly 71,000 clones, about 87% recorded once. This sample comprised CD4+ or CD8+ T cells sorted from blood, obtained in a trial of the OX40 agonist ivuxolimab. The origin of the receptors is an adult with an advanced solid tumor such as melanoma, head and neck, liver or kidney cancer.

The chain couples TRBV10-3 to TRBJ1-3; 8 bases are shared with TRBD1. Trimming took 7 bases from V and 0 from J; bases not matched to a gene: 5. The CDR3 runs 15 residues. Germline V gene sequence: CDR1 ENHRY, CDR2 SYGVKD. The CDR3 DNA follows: TGTGCCATCAATCAGGGGGCGAACTCTGGAAACACCATATATTTT. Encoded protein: CAINQGANSGNTIYF.

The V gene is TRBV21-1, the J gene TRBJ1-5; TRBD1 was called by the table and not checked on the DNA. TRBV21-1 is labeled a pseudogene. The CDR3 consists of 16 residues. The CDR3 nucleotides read TGTGCCAGCAGCAAAGCGCTTTGGGCTCCCCCCGGTCCCCAGCATTTT. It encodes CASSKALWAPPGPQHF.

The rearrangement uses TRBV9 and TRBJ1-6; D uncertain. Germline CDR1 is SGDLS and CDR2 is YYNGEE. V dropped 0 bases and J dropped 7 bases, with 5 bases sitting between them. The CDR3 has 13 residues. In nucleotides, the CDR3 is TGTGCCAGCAGCGTAGGCCCCAATTCACCCCTCCACTTT. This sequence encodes CASSVGPNSPLHF.

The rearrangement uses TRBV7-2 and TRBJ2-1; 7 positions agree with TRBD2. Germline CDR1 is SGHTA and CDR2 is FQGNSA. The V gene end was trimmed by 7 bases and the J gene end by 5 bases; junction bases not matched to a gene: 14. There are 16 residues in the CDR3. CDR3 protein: CASNKGQSGNNNEQFF. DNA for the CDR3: TGTGCCAGCAACAAAGGCCAAAGCGGGAATAACAATGAGCAGTTCTTC.

The CDR3 DNA reads TGTGCCAGCAGCACTAGCGTATTTGAGACCCAGTACTTC. Its translation: CASSTSVFETQYF. V gene TRBV7-2 combines with J gene TRBJ2-5, with TRBD2 matching 7 bases. The germline CDR1 and CDR2 sequences are SGHTA and FQGNSA. The CDR3 spans 13 residues. V shed 5 bases and J 5 bases; nucleotides not matched to a gene: 5.

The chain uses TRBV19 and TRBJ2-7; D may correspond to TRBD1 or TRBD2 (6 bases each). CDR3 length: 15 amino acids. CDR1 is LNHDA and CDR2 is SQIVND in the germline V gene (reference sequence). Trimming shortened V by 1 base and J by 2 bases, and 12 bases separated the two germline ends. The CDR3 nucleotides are TGTGCCAGTAGTATAGCGACGGGGGCGACCTACGAGCAGTACTTC. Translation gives CASSIATGATYEQYF.

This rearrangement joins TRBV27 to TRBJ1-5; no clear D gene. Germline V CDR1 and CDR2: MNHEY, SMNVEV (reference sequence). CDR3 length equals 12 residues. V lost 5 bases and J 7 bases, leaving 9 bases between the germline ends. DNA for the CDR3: TGTGCCAGCAGTCCCCATGGACAGCCCCAGCATTTT. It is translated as CASSPHGQPQHF.

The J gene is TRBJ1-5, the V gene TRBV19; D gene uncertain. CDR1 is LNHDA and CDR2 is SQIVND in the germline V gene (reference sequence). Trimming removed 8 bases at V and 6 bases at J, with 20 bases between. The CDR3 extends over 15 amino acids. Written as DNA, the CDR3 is TGTGCCAGTTCACGCCTGGCCATTCCAAGTCAGCCCCAGCATTTT. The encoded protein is CASSRLAIPSQPQHF.

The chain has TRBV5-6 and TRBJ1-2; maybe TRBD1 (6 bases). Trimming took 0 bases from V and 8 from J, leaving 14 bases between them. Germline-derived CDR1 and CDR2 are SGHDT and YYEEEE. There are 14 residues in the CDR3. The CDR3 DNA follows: TGTGCCAGCAGCTTGGTCGGCGGGGGCGACGGCTACACCTTC. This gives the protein CASSLVGGGDGYTF.

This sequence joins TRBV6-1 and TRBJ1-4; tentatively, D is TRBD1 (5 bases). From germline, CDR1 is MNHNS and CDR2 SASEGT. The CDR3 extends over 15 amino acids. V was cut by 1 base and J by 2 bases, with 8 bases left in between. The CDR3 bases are TGTGCCAGCAGTGAAGAGGGGTTCACTAATGAAAAACTGTTTTTT. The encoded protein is CASSEEGFTNEKLFF.

The CDR3 spells CASSVGGTGELFF. In DNA form, the CDR3 reads TGTGCCAGCAGCGTAGGGGGGACCGGGGAGCTGTTTTTT. The chain recombines TRBV9 with TRBJ2-2; possibly TRBD1 or TRBD2 for D (5 bases each). CDR1 is SGDLS and CDR2 is YYNGEE in the germline V gene. CDR3 size: 13 residues. V lost 0 bases and J 5 bases, leaving 5 bases between the germline ends. Variable domain in full (rest from reference TRBV9 and TRBJ2-2): DSGVTQTPKHLITATGQRVTLRCSPRSGDLSVYWYQQSLDQGLQFLIQYYNGEERAKGNILERFSAQQFPDLHSELNLSSLELGDSALYFCASSVGGTGELFFGEGSRLTVL.